The clone carrying this TCR beta chain was picked up a small number of times. What it binds is not known. This record belongs to a study of read filtering for tumor transcriptome and immune sequencing. Study-wide background: Among patients, approximately 16 were male and more than 12 female, aged about 47 to 80 (mean about 69). Whole-study results and caveats: IR-seq captured clonotypes deeper and more reliably than RNA-seq.

From 300 to 450 ng of RNA, a library with molecular barcoded alpha/delta and beta/gamma adaptors was made. TCRdb ran MiXCR on the reads and lists one entry per CDR3 protein. The table records more than 45,000 distinct CDR3 sequences, about 12% of them present only once. Trimming shortened V by 5 bases and J by 2 bases, and 18 bases separated the two germline ends. The CDR3 sequence is 17 residues long. Per germline, CDR1 SGHAT and CDR2 FQNNGV. This chain connects TRBV11-2 to TRBJ2-2; a weak D match, TRBD2 (6 bases). Material for sequencing was a population of CD138-negative cells sorted from bone marrow. The receptor's source is a donor aged 40 or over with multiple myeloma. The CDR3 DNA reads TGTGCCAGCAGCCCCTCCGGGGGTTATTATAACACCGGGGAGCTGTTTTTT. Amino acids: CASSPSGGYYNTGELFF.